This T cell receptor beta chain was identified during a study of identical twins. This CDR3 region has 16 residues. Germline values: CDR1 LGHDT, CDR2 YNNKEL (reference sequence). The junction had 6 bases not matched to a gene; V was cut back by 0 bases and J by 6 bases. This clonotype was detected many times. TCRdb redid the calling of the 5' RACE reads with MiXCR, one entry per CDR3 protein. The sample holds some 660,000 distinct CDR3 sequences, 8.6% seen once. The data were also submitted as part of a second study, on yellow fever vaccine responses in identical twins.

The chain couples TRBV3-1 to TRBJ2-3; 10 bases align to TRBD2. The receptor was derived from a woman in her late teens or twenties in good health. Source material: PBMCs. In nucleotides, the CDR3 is TGTGCCAGCAGCCAAGAGGGGCTAGCGGGAGCGGATACGCAGTATTTT. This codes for CASSQEGLAGADTQYF.